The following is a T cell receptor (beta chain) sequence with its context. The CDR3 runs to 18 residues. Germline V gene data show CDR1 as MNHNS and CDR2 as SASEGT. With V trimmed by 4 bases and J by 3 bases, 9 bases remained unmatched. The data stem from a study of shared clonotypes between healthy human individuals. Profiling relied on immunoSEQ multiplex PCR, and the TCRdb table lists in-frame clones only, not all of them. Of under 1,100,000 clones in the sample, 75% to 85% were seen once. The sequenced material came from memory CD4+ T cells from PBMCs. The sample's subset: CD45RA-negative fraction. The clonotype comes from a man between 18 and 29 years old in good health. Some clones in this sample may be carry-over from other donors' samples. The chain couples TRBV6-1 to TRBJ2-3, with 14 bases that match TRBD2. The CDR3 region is CASSASRLAGGPTDTQYF. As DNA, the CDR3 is TGTGCCAGCAGTGCGAGCCGACTAGCGGGAGGGCCGACAGATACGCAGTATTTT.